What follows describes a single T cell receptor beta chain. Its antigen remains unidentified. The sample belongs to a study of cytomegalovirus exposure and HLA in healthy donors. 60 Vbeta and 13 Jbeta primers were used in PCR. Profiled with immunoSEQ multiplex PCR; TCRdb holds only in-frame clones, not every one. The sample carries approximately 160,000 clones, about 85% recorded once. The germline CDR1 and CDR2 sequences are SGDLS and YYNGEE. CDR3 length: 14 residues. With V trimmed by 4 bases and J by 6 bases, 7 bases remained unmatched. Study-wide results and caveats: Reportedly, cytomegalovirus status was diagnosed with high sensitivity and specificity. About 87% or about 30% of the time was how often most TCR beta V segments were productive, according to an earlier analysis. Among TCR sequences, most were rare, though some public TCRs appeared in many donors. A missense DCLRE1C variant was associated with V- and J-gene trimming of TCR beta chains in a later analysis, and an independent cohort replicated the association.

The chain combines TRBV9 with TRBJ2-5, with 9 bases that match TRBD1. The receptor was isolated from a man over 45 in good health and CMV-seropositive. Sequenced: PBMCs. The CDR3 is CASSFQGQGQTQYF. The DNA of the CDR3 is TGTGCCAGCAGCTTCCAGGGACAGGGACAGACCCAGTACTTC.